Below, 3 T cell receptor beta chains from the same sample are listed, as sequenced in a study of control samples from healthy donors and cancer patients. Sequenced by immunoSEQ multiplex PCR; TCRdb stores in-frame clones only, minus some. The sample lists around 200,000 clones, around 94% seen once, with less than 1.6% in the top ten. Input material: blood. Receptors were obtained from a man aged 50 to 60 in good health.

The CDR3 DNA reads TGTGCCAGCAGGATACTAGCGGGGGGCCAAGAGACCCAGTACTTC. Translation: CASRILAGGQETQYF. The chain recombines TRBV6-5 with TRBJ2-5; 12 positions agree with TRBD2. V shed 6 bases, J shed 1 base, and the junction held 3 bases outside the gene matches. Germline-derived CDR1 and CDR2 are MNHEY and SVGAGI. The CDR3 runs to 15 residues.

The J gene is TRBJ1-1, the V gene TRBV7-9; D gene unclear. The CDR3 length is 13 residues. Germline CDR1 SEHNR, CDR2 FQNEAQ (reference sequence). Deletions cut 4 bases from V and 2 bases from J, with 8 bases between. CDR3 bases: TGTGCCAGCAGCTCGGTGGGTAACACTGAAGCTTTCTTT. Translation gives CASSSVGNTEAFF.

The rearrangement uses TRBV7-9 and TRBJ2-2; D tentatively fits TRBD1 or TRBD2 (6 bases each). This CDR3 spans 14 amino acids. Germline V lookup: CDR1 SEHNR, CDR2 FQNEAQ (reference sequence). The ends were cut back, 2 bases at V and 6 bases at J, with 10 bases in the middle. In DNA, the CDR3 is TGTGCCAGCAGCTTAATGGGGGGCCCCGGGGAGCTGTTTTTT. This encodes CASSLMGGPGELFF. Variable domain in full (rest from reference TRBV7-9 and TRBJ2-2): DTGVSQNPRHKITKRGQNVTFRCDPISEHNRLYWYRQTLGQGPEFLTYFQNEAQLEKSRLLSDRFSAERPKGSFSTLEIQRTEQGDSAMYLCASSLMGGPGELFFGEGSRLTVL.